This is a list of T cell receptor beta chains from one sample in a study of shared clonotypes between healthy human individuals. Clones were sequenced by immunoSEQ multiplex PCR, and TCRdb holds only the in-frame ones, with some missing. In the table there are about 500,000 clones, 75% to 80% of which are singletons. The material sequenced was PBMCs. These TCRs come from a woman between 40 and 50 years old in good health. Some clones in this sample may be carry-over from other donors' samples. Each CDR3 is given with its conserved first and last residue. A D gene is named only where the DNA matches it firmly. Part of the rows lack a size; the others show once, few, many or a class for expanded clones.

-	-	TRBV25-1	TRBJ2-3	CASSGDTKGPTDTQYF	TGTGCCAGCAGTGGGGACACAAAGGGCCCCACAGATACGCAGTATTTT
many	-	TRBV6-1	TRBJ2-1	CASSDSVRVNEQFF	TGTGCCAGCAGTGACTCCGTTAGGGTGAATGAGCAGTTCTTC
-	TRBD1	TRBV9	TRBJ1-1	CASSVPGTGENTEAFF	TGTGCCAGCAGCGTGCCCGGGACAGGGGAGAACACTGAAGCTTTCTTT
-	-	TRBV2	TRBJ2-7	CASSALDRNSYEQYF	TGTGCCAGCAGTGCCTTGGACAGAAACTCCTACGAGCAGTACTTC
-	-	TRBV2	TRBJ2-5	CASSPGPRLAQYF	TGTGCCAGCAGTCCGGGACCGCGCTTGGCCCAGTACTTC
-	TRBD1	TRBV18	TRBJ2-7	CASSPSGTETYEQYF	TGTGCCAGCTCACCCTCCGGGACAGAGACCTACGAGCAGTACTTC
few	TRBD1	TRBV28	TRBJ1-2	CASSTQKQGDYGYTF	TGTGCCAGCAGTACTCAAAAACAGGGGGACTATGGCTACACCTTC
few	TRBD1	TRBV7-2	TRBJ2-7	CASSWDRDIGEQYF	TGTGCCAGCAGCTGGGACAGGGATATCGGCGAGCAGTACTTC
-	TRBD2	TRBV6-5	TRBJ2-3	CASRQSGRSTDTQYF	TGTGCCAGCCGGCAAAGCGGGAGAAGCACAGATACGCAGTATTTT
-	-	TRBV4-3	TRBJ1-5	CASSQTRITNQPQHF	TGCGCCAGCAGCCAGACAAGGATTACGAATCAGCCCCAGCATTTT
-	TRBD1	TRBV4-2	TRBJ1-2	CASSKNAAGGVNYGYTF	TGTGCCAGCAGCAAAAACGCGGCAGGGGGCGTTAACTATGGCTACACCTTC
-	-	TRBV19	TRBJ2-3	CASSIRGTQYF	TGTGCCAGTAGTATAAGGGGTACGCAGTATTTT
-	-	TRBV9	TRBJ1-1	CASSVEWQVNTEAFF	TGTGCCAGCAGCGTAGAGTGGCAGGTAAACACTGAAGCTTTCTTT
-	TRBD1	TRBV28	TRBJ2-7	CASSLAGTGANEQYF	TGTGCCAGCAGTTTGGCCGGGACAGGGGCTAACGAGCAGTACTTC
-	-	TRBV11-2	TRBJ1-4	CASSPRRTNEKLFF	TGTGCCAGCAGCCCTCGACGGACTAATGAAAAACTGTTTTTT
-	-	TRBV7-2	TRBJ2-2	CASSLRTGELFF	TGTGCCAGCAGCTTACGCACCGGGGAGCTGTTTTTT
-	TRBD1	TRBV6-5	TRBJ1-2	CASRPGTGNGYTF	TGTGCCAGCAGACCGGGGACAGGGAATGGCTACACCTTC
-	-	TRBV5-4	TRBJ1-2	CASSYKGPGGGYTF	TGTGCCAGCAGCTATAAGGGGCCTGGAGGTGGCTACACCTTC
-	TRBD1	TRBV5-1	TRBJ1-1	CASSKQGGTEAFF	TGCGCCAGCAGCAAACAGGGGGGGACTGAAGCTTTCTTT
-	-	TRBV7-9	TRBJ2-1	CASSPSGWSYNEQFF	TGTGCCAGCAGCCCTTCGGGGTGGTCCTACAATGAGCAGTTCTTC
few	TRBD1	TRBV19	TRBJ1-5	CASDRGPSGNQPQHF	TGTGCCAGCGACAGGGGGCCTTCGGGCAATCAGCCCCAGCATTTT
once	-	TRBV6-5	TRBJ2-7	CASSYRGSEQYF	TGTGCCAGCAGTTACAGGGGAAGCGAGCAGTACTTC
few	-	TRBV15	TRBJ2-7	CATSPEGVGYEQYF	TGTGCCACCAGCCCCGAGGGGGTGGGTTACGAGCAGTACTTC
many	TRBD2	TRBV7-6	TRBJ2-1	CASSSSGRSYNEQFF	TGTGCCAGCAGCTCTAGCGGGAGATCCTACAATGAGCAGTTCTTC